The 18 T cell receptor beta chains reported below all come from one sample, sequenced in a study of Ad26.COV2.S vaccination and SARS-CoV-2 variants. As to treatment: around 19 received Ad26.COV2.S at low or high dose, single or two shots; 5 received placebo; per-sample allocation not given. Vaccine and placebo recipients were sampled on day 63 after the first injection. TCRdb's copy holds only in-frame clones and misses some; the assay was immunoSEQ multiplex PCR. Here the sample spans some 340,000 clones, around four fifths being singletons. The material was peripheral blood, obtained in a trial of Ad26.COV2.S vaccine versus placebo. The receptors come from a person between 18 and 65 years old who received the Ad26.COV2.S COVID-19 vaccine or a placebo.

The chain couples TRBV7-6 to TRBJ2-7, with 7 bases identical to TRBD2. Germline V CDR1 and CDR2: SGHVS, FNYEAQ. V lost 1 base to trimming and J lost 3 bases; unmatched junction nucleotides: 9. CDR3 length equals 16 residues. In DNA, the CDR3 is TGTGCCAGCAGCTTAGATTTGCGGGGGTCCCTCTACGAGCAGTACTTC. This gives the protein CASSLDLRGSLYEQYF.

The chain uses TRBV2 and TRBJ2-3; D unclear. Trimming removed 4 bases at V and 3 bases at J, with 8 bases between. Germline V gene sequence: CDR1 SNHLY, CDR2 FYNNEI. CDR3 length: 13 amino acids. Written as DNA, the CDR3 is TGTGCCAGCAGTGTCCACAGTACAGATACGCAGTATTTT. It is translated as CASSVHSTDTQYF.

This chain connects TRBV5-1 to TRBJ2-6; unclear D gene. The ends were cut back, 4 bases at V and 1 base at J, with 9 bases in the middle. From germline, CDR1 is SGHRS and CDR2 YFSETQ. This CDR3 spans 15 amino acids. The CDR3 reads CASSPVSSGANVLTF. The CDR3 DNA sequence: TGCGCCAGCAGCCCCGTCTCGTCTGGGGCCAACGTCCTGACTTTC.

This clone was counted many times. This chain connects TRBV5-4 to TRBJ1-4; TRBD1 is a possible D gene (6 bases). The CDR3 sequence is 14 residues long. V was clipped by 4 bases and J by 5 bases, with 12 bases between them. Per germline, CDR1 SGHNT and CDR2 YYREEE (reference sequence). CDR3 in amino acids: CASSRDIGNEKLFF. In nucleotides, the CDR3 is TGTGCCAGCAGCAGGGACATAGGAAATGAAAAACTGTTTTTT.

The genes are TRBV10-2 and TRBJ2-7; unclear D gene. CDR3 length: 13 residues. Trimming took 0 bases from V and 2 from J, leaving 5 bases between them. CDR1 is WSHSY, CDR2 SAAADI, per germline. CDR3 sequence: CASSESGAYEQYF. The DNA of the CDR3 is TGCGCCAGCAGTGAGTCTGGGGCCTACGAGCAGTACTTC.

The chain joins TRBV4-1 to TRBJ2-5; 7 nucleotides align to TRBD1. Unmatched junction bases numbered 5, after V lost 1 base and J lost 3 bases. The CDR3 length is 15 residues. Germline CDR1 reads MGHRA; CDR2 reads YSYEKL. The CDR3 region has the DNA TGCGCCAGCAGCCAAGGTAGGGGGCGCGAAGAGACCCAGTACTTC. Its protein product is CASSQGRGREETQYF.

This clone turned up a few times. V is TRBV24-1 and J is TRBJ2-1; D is perhaps TRBD2 (6 bases). CDR3 length: 12 amino acids. Germline V gives CDR1 KGHDR, CDR2 SFDVKD. Trimming left V 5 bases short and J 8 bases short, with 9 bases between. The CDR3 loop reads CATSAWGDEQFF. The DNA for the CDR3 is TGTGCCACCAGTGCCTGGGGGGATGAGCAGTTCTTC.

The V and J genes are TRBV6-5 and TRBJ1-2; possibly TRBD1 for D (6 bases). This CDR3 has 14 residues. V gave up 4 bases and J gave up 4 bases, with 13 bases separating them. Germline CDR1 and CDR2: MNHEY and SVGAGI. In DNA form, the CDR3 reads TGTGCCAGCAGTTTGGGGGCGCCCCGCTATGGCTACACCTTC. It yields the protein CASSLGAPRYGYTF.

In its sample, this clone was seen once. V is TRBV2 and J is TRBJ1-5, with D hard to call. CDR1 is SNHLY and CDR2 is FYNNEI in the germline V gene. Trimming shortened V by 4 bases and J by 0 bases, and 10 bases separated the two germline ends. CDR3 length equals 15 residues. The CDR3 loop reads CASSGGSDSNQPQHF. CDR3 coding DNA: TGTGCCAGCAGTGGCGGGAGCGATAGCAATCAGCCCCAGCATTTT. The whole variable domain, filled in from reference TRBV2 and TRBJ1-5, reads EPEVTQTPSHQVTQMGQEVILRCVPISNHLYFYWYRQILGQKVEFLVSFYNNEISEKSEIFDDQFSVERPDGSNFTLKIRSTKLEDSAMYFCASSGGSDSNQPQHFGDGTRLSIL.

The chain carries TRBV6-2 or TRBV6-3 and TRBJ2-5; unclear D gene. V lost 4 bases and J 9 bases, leaving 12 bases between the germline ends. CDR3 size: 12 residues. Germline V gives CDR1 MNHEY, CDR2 SVGEGT. CDR3 nucleotides: TGTGCCAGCAGTTCTGGTCCGCCGGCCCAGTACTTC. Its protein product is CASSSGPPAQYF.

J is TRBJ2-1 and V is TRBV6-4; 11 bases map to TRBD2. Germline V lookup: CDR1 MRHNA, CDR2 SNTAGT. This CDR3 has 15 residues. V gave up 4 bases and J gave up 8 bases; unmatched junction bases: 7. CDR3 residues: CASSALAGGPDEQFF. The CDR3 DNA follows: TGTGCCAGCAGTGCCTTAGCGGGGGGGCCCGATGAGCAGTTCTTC.

CDR3 DNA: TGTGCCAGCAGCTTACCCCCTCCGTATGAGCAGTTCTTC. Translating gives CASSLPPPYEQFF. The chain joins TRBV11-1 to TRBJ2-1; no reliable D call. V lost 2 bases to trimming and J lost 8 bases, with 10 bases between them. This CDR3 is built from 13 residues. Germline CDR1 is SGHAT and CDR2 is FQDESV (reference sequence).

The rearrangement links TRBV18 to TRBJ2-3; D possibly corresponds to TRBD2 (7 bases). Germline V gives CDR1 KGHSH, CDR2 LQKENI. The CDR3 contains 15 residues. V was cut by 2 bases and J by 4 bases, with 13 bases left in between. The CDR3 spells CASSPLGGGADTQYF. CDR3 coding DNA: TGTGCCAGCTCACCATTGGGGGGGGGCGCAGATACGCAGTATTTT.

The chain carries TRBV7-8 and TRBJ2-1; 8 positions match TRBD1. The CDR3 runs to 19 residues. Trimming at V came to 6 bases and at J to 3 bases, leaving 19 bases not matched to a gene. Germline values: CDR1 SGHVS, CDR2 FQNEAQ. The CDR3 sequence is CASSPRRERQGLNYNEQFF. In nucleotides, the CDR3 is TGTGCCAGCAGTCCCCGCCGGGAAAGACAGGGGCTTAACTACAATGAGCAGTTCTTC.

The V gene is TRBV5-4, the J gene TRBJ1-2; possibly TRBD1 for D (6 bases). Trimming left V 6 bases short and J 2 bases short, with 14 bases between. Germline CDR1 and CDR2: SGHNT and YYREEE (reference sequence). The CDR3 runs to 14 residues. The CDR3 DNA sequence: TGTGCCAGCACCGACAGGAGAAACAACTATGGCTACACCTTC. This sequence encodes CASTDRRNNYGYTF.

This clone occurred once. This chain joins TRBV10-3 and TRBJ2-3, with 11 bases matching TRBD2. CDR3 length: 15 amino acids. V was pared by 10 bases and J by 2 bases, with 8 bases of the junction left unmatched. The germline V gene encodes CDR1 ENHRY and CDR2 SYGVKD. CDR3 sequence: CATHSSGGHTDTQYF. The DNA for the CDR3 is TGTGCCACACATTCTAGCGGGGGGCACACAGATACGCAGTATTTT.

The genes are TRBV28 and TRBJ2-1; no definite D call. Germline V gene sequence: CDR1 MDHEN, CDR2 SYDVKM. Trimming stripped 5 bases from V and 5 bases from J, with 22 bases between. This CDR3 has 17 residues. The CDR3: CASSPLGSSSFDNEQFF. DNA for the CDR3: TGTGCCAGCAGTCCCTTGGGCAGCTCGAGTTTCGACAATGAGCAGTTCTTC.

This sequence joins TRBV5-4 and TRBJ1-1, with 9 bases lining up with TRBD1. Unmatched junction bases numbered 9, after V lost 10 bases and J lost 5 bases. CDR1 SGHNT and CDR2 YYREEE come from the germline V gene (reference sequence). CDR3 length: 13 residues. Here the CDR3 DNA reads TGTGCCGTTCAACAGGGGGCGCGGACTGAAGCTTTCTTT. Translating gives CAVQQGARTEAFF.